This T cell receptor (beta chain) was recovered during a study of blood T cell repertoires in COVID-19. Study processing details: Quantification of nucleated cells was approximated via reference gene primer amplification. The protocol was immunoSEQ multiplex PCR, while the TCRdb copy is restricted to in-frame clones and leaves out a portion. V, J and clone size reflect that table, while D and trimming were determined from the DNA. Here the sample spans 240,000 or so clones, 85% to 90% being singletons. CDR1 is LGHNA and CDR2 is YNFKEQ in the germline V gene. V dropped 5 bases and J dropped 4 bases, with 17 bases sitting between them. The CDR3 spans 15 residues.

V usage is TRBV4-2 and J usage is TRBJ1-2, with a tentative D call TRBD1 (6 bases). Sequencing was performed on peripheral blood. The source of this sequence is a woman aged 40 to 50 who had recovered from COVID-19. The CDR3: CASSSTGGGPYGYTF. CDR3 in DNA: TGTGCCAGCAGCTCAACCGGGGGGGGCCCCTATGGCTACACCTTC.